This T cell receptor (beta chain) is from a study of CD8+CD57+ T cells in acquired aplastic anemia. Study-level points and caveats: Patients and controls turned out to have roughly 29 CD8+ CDR3 sequences in common. CD8+ Simpson's diversity did not differ significantly between patients and controls.

The use of genomic DNA as template underpinned the TCR beta VDJ and CDR3 profiling. MiXCR, run by TCRdb on the reads, gives a single entry per CDR3 protein. The table includes about 160,000 distinct CDR3 sequences, about 50% detected once. Only patients with CD8+CD57+ cell expansion on flow cytometry were chosen for sequencing. Every patient had severe acquired aplastic anemia. Germline V gene lookup returns CDR1 MNHNS and CDR2 SASEGT. This CDR3 is 14 amino acids long. V was pared by 6 bases and J by 0 bases, with 12 bases between. This clonotype was counted ten times or more. The antigen is not known. The specimen was sorted CD4+, CD8+, or CD8+CD57+ T cells (not recorded which) from PBMCs. V gene TRBV6-1 combines with J gene TRBJ2-7, with D maybe TRBD2 (6 bases). The sequence was obtained from a human donor with aplastic anemia. The CDR3 loop is CASSARDFSYEQYF. In nucleotides, the CDR3 is TGTGCCAGCAGCGCCAGGGACTTCTCCTACGAGCAGTACTTC.